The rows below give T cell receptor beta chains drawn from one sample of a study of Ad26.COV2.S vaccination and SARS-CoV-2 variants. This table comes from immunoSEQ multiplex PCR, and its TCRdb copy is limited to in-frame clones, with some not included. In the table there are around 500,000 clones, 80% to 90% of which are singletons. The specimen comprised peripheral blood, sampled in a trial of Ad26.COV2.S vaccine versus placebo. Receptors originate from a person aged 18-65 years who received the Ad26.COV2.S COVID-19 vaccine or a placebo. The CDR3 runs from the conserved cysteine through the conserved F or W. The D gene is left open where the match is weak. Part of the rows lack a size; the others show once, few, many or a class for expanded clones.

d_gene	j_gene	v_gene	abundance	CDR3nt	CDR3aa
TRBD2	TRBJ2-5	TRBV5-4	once	TGTGCCAGCAGCTTAGGGGCCCACAGCGGGGTGTACCAAGAGACCCAGTACTTC	CASSLGAHSGVYQETQYF
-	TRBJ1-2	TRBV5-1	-	TGCGCCAGCAGCTTGGGGTATTCGAAGGCAGGAGGCTACACCTTC	CASSLGYSKAGGYTF
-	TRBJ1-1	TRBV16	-	TGTGCCAGCAGCCAATCGATCCGGGCCACTGAAGCTTTCTTT	CASSQSIRATEAFF
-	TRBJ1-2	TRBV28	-	TGTGCCAGCAGCCTCGGGATGTTCTATGGCTACACCTTC	CASSLGMFYGYTF
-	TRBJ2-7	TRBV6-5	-	TGTGCCAGCAGTCCGCTGGGGGGGGCCGCCTACGAGCAGTACTTC	CASSPLGGAAYEQYF
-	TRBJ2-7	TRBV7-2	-	TGTGCCAGCAGCTTCGGACCGTCTTGGGAGCAGTACTTC	CASSFGPSWEQYF
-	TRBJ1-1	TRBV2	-	TGTGCCAGCAGTGAGGGGCGGGGGACTGAAGCTTTCTTT	CASSEGRGTEAFF
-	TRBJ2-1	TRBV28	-	TGTGCCAGCATTTATGTGGGTAGCGGATACAATGAGCAGTTCTTC	CASIYVGSGYNEQFF
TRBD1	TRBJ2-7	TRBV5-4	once	TGTGCCAGCAGCTTGGCCTCCGGGACAGTCCTATACGAGCAGTACTTC	CASSLASGTVLYEQYF
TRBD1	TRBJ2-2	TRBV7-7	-	TGTGCTAGCAGCTTAGCGCGGAAATTACAGGGGGCCGGGGAGCTGTTTTTT	CASSLARKLQGAGELFF
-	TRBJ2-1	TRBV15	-	TGTGCCACCAGCGGCCGACTAACCCTCTACAATGAGCAGTTCTTC	CATSGRLTLYNEQFF
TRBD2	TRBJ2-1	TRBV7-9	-	TGTGCCAGCAGGCCAACTAGCGGGAGTCTCTACAATGAGCAGTTCTTC	CASRPTSGSLYNEQFF
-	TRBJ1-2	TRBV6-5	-	TGTGCCAGCAGTCACACTAAAAACTATGGCTACACCTTC	CASSHTKNYGYTF
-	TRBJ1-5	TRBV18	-	TGTGCCAGCTCACCCAGCGCGGTAGGGATCAGCCCCCAGCATTTT	CASSPSAVGISPQHF
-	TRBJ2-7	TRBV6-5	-	TGTGCCAGCAGTTACTCGTACAGTACGGGAATGTACGAGCAGTACTTC	CASSYSYSTGMYEQYF
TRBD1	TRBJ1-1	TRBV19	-	TGTGCCAGTAGTATACCATATCCGACAGGGAGGGCCACTGAAGCTTTCTTT	CASSIPYPTGRATEAFF
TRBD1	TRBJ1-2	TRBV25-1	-	TGTGCCAGCAGTGACCCGACAGGGAACTATGGCTACACCTTC	CASSDPTGNYGYTF
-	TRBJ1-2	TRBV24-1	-	TGTGCCACCAGTGATTTGGGGTCTCGCGGCGGGGGCTACACCTTC	CATSDLGSRGGGYTF
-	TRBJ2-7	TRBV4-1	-	TGCGCCAGCAGCCCAGGCGCGGGCTCCAGCTCCTACGAGCAGTACTTC	CASSPGAGSSSYEQYF
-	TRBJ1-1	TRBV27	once	TGTGCCAGCAGTTTCCAGGGGAGGAACACTGAAGCTTTCTTT	CASSFQGRNTEAFF
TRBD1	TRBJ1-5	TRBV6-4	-	TGTGCCACCAGGCTCACAGGGGGCTCAAATCAGCCCCAGCATTTT	CATRLTGGSNQPQHF
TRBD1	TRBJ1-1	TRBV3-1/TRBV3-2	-	TGTGCCAGCAGCCAGCAAGGGGGACAGGGCAGGAATGGGGGCCCTTTCTTT	CASSQQGGQGRNGGPFF
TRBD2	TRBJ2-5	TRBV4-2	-	TGTGCCAGCAGCACCGGGACTAGCGGGGGGGGAGAGACCCAGTACTTC	CASSTGTSGGGETQYF
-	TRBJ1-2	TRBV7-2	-	TGTGCCAGCAGCTGGGACCCATTTGATTCGTTTAGAGGCTACACCTTC	CASSWDPFDSFRGYTF
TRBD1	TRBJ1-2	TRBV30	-	TGTGCCTGGAGCCATACCCCGGGACAGGGGGGAATCTACTATGGCTACACCTTC	CAWSHTPGQGGIYYGYTF
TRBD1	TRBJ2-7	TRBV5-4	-	TGTGCCAGCAGGGGAGACAGGGTCGACGAGCAGTACTTC	CASRGDRVDEQYF
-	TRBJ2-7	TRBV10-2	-	TGCGCCAGCCGGTCTTATGGCGGCGAGCAGTACTTC	CASRSYGGEQYF
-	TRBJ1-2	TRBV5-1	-	TGCGCCAGCAGCGTAGGGGGGGATTACTATGGCTACACCTTC	CASSVGGDYYGYTF
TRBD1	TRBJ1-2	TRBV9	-	TGTGCCAGCAGCGAATCTTTTTGGACAGGAGCTAACTATGGCTACACCTTC	CASSESFWTGANYGYTF
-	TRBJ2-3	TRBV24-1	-	TGTGCCACCAGTTGGAGTAGCGGCCGCACAGATACGCAGTATTTT	CATSWSSGRTDTQYF
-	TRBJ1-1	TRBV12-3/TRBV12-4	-	TGTGCCAGCAGTCCGCGCCTGAACACTGAAGCTTTCTTT	CASSPRLNTEAFF
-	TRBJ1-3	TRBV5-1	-	TGCGCCAGCTCGGGCAGCTCTGGAAACACCATATATTTT	CASSGSSGNTIYF
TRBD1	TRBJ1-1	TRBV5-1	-	TGCGCCAGCAGGCAAGGGACAGGGGGACCGGGCACTGAAGCTTTCTTT	CASRQGTGGPGTEAFF
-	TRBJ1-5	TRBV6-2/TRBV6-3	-	TGTGCCAGCAGCCCTACGACAGAGAATCAGCCCCAGCATTTT	CASSPTTENQPQHF
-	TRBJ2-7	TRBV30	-	TGTGCCTGGAGTTCTGGGCTAGCTGGGTACGAGCAGTACTTC	CAWSSGLAGYEQYF